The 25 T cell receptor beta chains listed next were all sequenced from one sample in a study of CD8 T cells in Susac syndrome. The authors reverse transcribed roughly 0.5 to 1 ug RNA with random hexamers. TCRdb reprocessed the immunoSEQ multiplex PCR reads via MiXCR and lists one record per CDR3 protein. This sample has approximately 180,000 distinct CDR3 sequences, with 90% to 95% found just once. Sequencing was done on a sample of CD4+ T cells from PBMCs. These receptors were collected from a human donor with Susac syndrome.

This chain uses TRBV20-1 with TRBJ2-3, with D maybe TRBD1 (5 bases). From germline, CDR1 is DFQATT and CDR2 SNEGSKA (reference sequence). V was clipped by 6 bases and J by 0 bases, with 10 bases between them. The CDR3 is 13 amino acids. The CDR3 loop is CSAIRVSTDTQYF. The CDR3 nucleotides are TGCAGTGCCATCAGGGTGAGCACAGATACGCAGTATTTT.

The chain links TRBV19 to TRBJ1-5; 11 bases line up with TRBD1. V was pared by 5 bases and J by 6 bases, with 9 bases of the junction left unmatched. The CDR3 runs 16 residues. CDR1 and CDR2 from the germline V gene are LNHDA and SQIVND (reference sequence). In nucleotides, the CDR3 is TGTGCCAGTAGTCCTTCCCGAGGACAGGGGGCTCAGCCCCAGCATTTT. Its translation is CASSPSRGQGAQPQHF.

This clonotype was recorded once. CDR3 sequence (DNA): TGTGCCAGCAGCCCCCGGGACAGGGGGGCGTACGAGCAGTACTTC. Translated, it gives CASSPRDRGAYEQYF. The V and J genes are TRBV12-3 or TRBV12-4 and TRBJ2-7; 11 bases line up with TRBD1. Losses at the gene ends were 6 bases for V and 4 bases for J; bases not matched to a gene: 8. The CDR3 runs 15 residues.

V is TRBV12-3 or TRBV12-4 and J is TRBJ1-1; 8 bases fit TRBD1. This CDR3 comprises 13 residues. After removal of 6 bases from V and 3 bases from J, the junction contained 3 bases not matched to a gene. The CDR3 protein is CASSPRGHTEAFF. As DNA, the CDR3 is TGTGCCAGCAGCCCCAGGGGGCACACTGAAGCTTTCTTT.

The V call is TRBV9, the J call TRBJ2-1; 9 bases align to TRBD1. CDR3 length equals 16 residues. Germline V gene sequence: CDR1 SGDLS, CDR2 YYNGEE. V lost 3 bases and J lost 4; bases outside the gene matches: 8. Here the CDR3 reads CASSESGTGLYNEQFF. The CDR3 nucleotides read TGTGCCAGCAGCGAATCCGGGACAGGGCTATACAATGAGCAGTTCTTC.

The CDR3 DNA follows: TGCGCCAGCAGCGGGGCGGGCTCTGGGGCCAACGTCCTGACTTTC. Amino acid sequence: CASSGAGSGANVLTF. The chain employs TRBV10-2 and TRBJ2-6; D may correspond to TRBD1 or TRBD2 (5 bases each). Trimming cost V 6 bases and J 0 bases, with 9 bases left between them. CDR1 and CDR2 from the germline V gene are WSHSY and SAAADI. This CDR3 is 15 amino acids long.

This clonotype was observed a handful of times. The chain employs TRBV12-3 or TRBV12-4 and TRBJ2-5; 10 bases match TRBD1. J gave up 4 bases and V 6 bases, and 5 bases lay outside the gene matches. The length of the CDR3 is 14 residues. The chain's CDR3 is CASRPGQGRETQYF. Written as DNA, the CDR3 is TGTGCCAGCAGACCGGGACAGGGGCGAGAGACCCAGTACTTC.

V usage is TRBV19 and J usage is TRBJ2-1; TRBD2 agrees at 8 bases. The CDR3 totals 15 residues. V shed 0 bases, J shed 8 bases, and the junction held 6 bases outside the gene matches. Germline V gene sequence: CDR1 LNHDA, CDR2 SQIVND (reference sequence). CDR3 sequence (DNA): TGTGCCAGTAGTATAGAGGTGGGCGGGGGGTATGAGCAGTTCTTC. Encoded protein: CASSIEVGGGYEQFF.

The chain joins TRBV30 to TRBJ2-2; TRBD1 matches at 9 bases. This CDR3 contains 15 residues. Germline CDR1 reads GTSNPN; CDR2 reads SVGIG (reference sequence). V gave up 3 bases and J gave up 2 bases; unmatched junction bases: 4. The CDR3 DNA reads TGTGCCTGGAGCGGACAGGGGTTAAACACCGGGGAGCTGTTTTTT. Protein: CAWSGQGLNTGELFF.

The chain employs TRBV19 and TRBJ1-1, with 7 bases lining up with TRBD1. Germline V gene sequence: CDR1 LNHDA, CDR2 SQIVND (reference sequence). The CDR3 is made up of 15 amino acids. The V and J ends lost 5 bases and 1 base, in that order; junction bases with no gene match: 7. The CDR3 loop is CASSARDRSNTEAFF. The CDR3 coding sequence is TGTGCCAGTAGTGCCAGGGACAGATCGAACACTGAAGCTTTCTTT.

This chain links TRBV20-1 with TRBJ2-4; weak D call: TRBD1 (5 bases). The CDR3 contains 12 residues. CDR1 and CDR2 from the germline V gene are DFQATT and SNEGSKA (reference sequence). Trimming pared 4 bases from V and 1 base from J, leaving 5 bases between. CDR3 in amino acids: CSATGAKNIQYF. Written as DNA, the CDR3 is TGCAGTGCTACAGGGGCCAAAAACATTCAGTACTTC.

CDR3: CASSLQGLADTQYF. In nucleotides, the CDR3 is TGCGCCAGCAGCTTGCAGGGGTTGGCAGATACGCAGTATTTT. This rearrangement joins TRBV5-1 to TRBJ2-3; D is possibly TRBD1 (6 bases). Germline-derived CDR1 and CDR2 are SGHRS and YFSETQ. The V and J ends lost 1 base and 4 bases respectively, with 10 bases between them. The length of the CDR3 is 14 residues.

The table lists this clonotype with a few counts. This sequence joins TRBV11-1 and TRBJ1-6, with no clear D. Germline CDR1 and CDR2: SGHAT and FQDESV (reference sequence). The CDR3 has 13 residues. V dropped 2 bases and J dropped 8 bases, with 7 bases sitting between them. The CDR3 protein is CASSLQRDSPLHF. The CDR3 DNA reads TGTGCCAGCAGCTTACAACGGGATTCACCCCTCCACTTT.

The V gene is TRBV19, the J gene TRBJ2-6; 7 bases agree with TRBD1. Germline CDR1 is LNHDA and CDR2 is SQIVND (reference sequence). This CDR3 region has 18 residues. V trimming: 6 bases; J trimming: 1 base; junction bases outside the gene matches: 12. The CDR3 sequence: CASSLQGLDPSGANVLTF. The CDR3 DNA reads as TGTGCCAGTAGCTTACAGGGGCTAGATCCGTCTGGGGCCAACGTCCTGACTTTC.

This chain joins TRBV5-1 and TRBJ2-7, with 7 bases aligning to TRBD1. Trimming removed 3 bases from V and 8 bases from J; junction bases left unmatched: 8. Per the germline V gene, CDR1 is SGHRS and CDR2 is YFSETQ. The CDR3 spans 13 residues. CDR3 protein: CASSSWTGRQQYF. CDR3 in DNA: TGCGCCAGCAGCTCCTGGACAGGAAGGCAGCAGTACTTC. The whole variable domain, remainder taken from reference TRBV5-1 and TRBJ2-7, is KAGVTQTPRYLIKTRGQQVTLSCSPISGHRSVSWYQQTPGQGLQFLFEYFSETQRNKGNFPGRFSGRQFSNSRSEMNVSTLELGDSALYLCASSSWTGRQQYFGPGTRLTVT.

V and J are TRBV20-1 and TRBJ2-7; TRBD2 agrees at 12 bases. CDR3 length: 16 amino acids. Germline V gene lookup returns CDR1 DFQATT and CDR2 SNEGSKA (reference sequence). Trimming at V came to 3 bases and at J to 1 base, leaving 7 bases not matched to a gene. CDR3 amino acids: CSASSSGGASSYEQYF. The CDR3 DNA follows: TGCAGTGCTAGTTCTAGCGGGGGGGCCTCATCCTACGAGCAGTACTTC.

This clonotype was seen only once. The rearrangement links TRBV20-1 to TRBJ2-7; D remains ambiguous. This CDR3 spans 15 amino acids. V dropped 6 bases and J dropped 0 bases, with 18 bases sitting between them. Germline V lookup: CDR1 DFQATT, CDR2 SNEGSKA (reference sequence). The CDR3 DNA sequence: TGCAGTGCCCAAACCCTCGGGTATGCCTCCTACGAGCAGTACTTC. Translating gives CSAQTLGYASYEQYF.

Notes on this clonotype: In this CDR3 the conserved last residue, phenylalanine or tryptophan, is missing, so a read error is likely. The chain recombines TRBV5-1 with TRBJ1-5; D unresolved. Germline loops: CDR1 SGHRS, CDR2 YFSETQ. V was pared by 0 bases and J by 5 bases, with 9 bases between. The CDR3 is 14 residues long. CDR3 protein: CASSLEGSDQPQHS. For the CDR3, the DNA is TGCGCCAGCAGCTTGGAAGGGAGCGATCAGCCCCAGCATTCT.

CDR3: CASSVMGTEAFF. In DNA form, the CDR3 reads TGTGCCAGCAGTGTCATGGGCACTGAAGCTTTCTTT. The rearrangement links TRBV25-1 to TRBJ1-1; D unresolved. This CDR3 contains 12 residues. Per germline, CDR1 MGHDK and CDR2 SYGVNS. Trimming cost V 4 bases and J 4 bases, with 7 bases left between them.

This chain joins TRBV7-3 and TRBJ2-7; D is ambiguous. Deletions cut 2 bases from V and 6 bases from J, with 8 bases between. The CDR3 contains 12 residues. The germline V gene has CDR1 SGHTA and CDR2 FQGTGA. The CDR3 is CASSLESGEQYF. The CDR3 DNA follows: TGTGCCAGCAGCTTAGAATCTGGCGAGCAGTACTTC.

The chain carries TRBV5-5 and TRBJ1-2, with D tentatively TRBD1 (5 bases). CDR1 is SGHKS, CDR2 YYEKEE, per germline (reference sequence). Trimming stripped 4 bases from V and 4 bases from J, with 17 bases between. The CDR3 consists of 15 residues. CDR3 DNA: TGTGCCAGCAGCCCCACGTGGGGGGGGAGCTATGGCTACACCTTC. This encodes CASSPTWGGSYGYTF. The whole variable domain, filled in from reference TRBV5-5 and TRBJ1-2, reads DAGVTQSPTHLIKTRGQQVTLRCSPISGHKSVSWYQQVLGQGPQFIFQYYEKEERGRGNFPDRFSARQFPNYSSELNVNALLLGDSALYLCASSPTWGGSYGYTFGSGTRLTVV.

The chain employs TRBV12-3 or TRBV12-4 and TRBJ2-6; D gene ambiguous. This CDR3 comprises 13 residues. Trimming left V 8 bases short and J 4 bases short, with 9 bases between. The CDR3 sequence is CASLVSGANVLTF. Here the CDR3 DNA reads TGTGCCAGCTTAGTGAGCGGGGCCAACGTCCTGACTTTC.

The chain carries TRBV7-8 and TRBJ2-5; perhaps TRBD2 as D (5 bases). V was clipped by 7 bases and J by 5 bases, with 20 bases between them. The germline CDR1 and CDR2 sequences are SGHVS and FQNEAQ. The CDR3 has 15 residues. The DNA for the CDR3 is TGTGCCAGCACCCTAGCCCAACGAGGGTCGGAGACCCAGTACTTC. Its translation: CASTLAQRGSETQYF.

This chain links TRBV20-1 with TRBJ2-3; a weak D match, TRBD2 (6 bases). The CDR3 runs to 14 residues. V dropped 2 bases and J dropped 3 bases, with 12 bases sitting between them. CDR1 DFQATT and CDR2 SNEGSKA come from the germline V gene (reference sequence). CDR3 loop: CSARPLGGTDTQYF. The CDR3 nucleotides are TGCAGTGCTAGACCCTTGGGGGGTACAGATACGCAGTATTTT.

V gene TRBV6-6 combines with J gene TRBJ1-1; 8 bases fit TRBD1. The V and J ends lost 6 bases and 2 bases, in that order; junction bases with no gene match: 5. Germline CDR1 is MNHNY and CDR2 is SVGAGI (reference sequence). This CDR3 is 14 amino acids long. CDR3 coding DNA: TGTGCCAGCAGCAAGACAGGGGCCAACACTGAAGCTTTCTTT. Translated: CASSKTGANTEAFF.